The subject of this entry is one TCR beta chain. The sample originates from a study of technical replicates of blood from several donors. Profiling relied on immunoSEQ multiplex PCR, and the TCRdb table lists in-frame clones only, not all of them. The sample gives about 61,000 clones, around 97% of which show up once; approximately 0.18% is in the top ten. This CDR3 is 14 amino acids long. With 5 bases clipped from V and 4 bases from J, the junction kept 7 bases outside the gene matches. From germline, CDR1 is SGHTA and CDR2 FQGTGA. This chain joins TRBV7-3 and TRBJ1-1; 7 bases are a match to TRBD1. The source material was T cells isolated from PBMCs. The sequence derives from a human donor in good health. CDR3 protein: CASSHGRGRTEAFF. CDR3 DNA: TGTGCCAGCAGCCACGGGAGGGGGCGCACTGAAGCTTTCTTT.